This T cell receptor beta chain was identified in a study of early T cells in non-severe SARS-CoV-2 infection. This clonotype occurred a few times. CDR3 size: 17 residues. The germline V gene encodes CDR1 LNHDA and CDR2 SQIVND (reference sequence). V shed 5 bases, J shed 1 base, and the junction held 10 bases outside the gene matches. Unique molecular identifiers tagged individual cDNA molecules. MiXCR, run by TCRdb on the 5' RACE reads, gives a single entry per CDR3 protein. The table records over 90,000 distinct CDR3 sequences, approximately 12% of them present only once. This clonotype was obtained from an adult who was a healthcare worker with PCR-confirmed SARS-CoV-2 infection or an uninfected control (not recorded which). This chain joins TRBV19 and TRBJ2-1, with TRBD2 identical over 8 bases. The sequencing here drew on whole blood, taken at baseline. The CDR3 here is CASSPRGTSQSYNEQFF. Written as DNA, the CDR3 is TGTGCCAGTAGTCCCCGAGGGACTAGTCAATCCTACAATGAGCAGTTCTTC.